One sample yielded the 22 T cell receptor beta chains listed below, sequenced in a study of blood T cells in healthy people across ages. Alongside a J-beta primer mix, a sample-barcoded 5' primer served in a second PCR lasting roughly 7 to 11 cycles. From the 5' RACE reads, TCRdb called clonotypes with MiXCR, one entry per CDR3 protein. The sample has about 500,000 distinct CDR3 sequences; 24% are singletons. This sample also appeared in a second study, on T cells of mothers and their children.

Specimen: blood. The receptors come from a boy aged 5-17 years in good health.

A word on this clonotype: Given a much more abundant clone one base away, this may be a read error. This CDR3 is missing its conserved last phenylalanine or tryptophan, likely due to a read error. For the CDR3, the DNA is TGCGCCAGCAGCCCAACAGGGCCACCCCTCCACCTT. This gives the protein CASSPTGPPLHL. V usage is TRBV4-1 and J usage is TRBJ1-6, with D possibly matching TRBD1 (6 bases). Per germline, CDR1 MGHRA and CDR2 YSYEKL. Trimming removed 4 bases at V and 11 bases at J, with 9 bases between. There are 12 residues in the CDR3.

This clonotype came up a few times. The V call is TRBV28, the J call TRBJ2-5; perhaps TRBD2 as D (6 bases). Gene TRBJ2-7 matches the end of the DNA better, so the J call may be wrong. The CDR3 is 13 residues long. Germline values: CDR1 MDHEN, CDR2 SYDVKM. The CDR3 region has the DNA TGTGCCGCAAATGACGGGGGCTCCTACGAGCAGTACTTC. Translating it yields CAANDGGSYEQYF.

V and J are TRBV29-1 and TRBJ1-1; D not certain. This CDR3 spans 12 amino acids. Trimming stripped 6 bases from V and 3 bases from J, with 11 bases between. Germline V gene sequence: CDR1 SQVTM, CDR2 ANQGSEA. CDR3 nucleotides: TGCAGCGTACGTAAGGGAGACACTGAAGCTTTCTTT. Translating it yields CSVRKGDTEAFF.

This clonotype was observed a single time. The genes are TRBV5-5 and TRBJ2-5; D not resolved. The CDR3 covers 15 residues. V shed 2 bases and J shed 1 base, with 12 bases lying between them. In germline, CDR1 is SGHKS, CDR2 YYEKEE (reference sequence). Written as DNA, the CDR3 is TGTGCCAGCAGCTTCGAGAAGACGGCCCAAGAGACCCAGTACTTC. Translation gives CASSFEKTAQETQYF. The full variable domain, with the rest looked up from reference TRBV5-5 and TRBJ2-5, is DAGVTQSPTHLIKTRGQQVTLRCSPISGHKSVSWYQQVLGQGPQFIFQYYEKEERGRGNFPDRFSARQFPNYSSELNVNALLLGDSALYLCASSFEKTAQETQYFGPGTRLLVL.

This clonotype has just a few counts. In DNA form, the CDR3 reads TGTGCCAGCAGCCAGGTTTGGCGAAGGGTGGCGGGTGGGGCCAACGTCCTGACTTTC. This codes for CASSQVWRRVAGGANVLTF. The chain combines TRBV3-1 with TRBJ2-6; D is possibly TRBD2 (5 bases). Trimming removed 3 bases at V and 3 bases at J, with 21 bases between. CDR3 length equals 19 residues. Germline lookup yields CDR1 LGHDT and CDR2 YNNKEL (reference sequence). The variable domain in full, with the rest retrieved from reference TRBV3-1 and TRBJ2-6, is DTAVSQTPKYLVTQMGNDKSIKCEQNLGHDTMYWYKQDSKKFLKIMFSYNNKELIINETVPNRFSPKSPDKAHLNLHINSLELGDSAVYFCASSQVWRRVAGGANVLTFGAGSRLTVL.

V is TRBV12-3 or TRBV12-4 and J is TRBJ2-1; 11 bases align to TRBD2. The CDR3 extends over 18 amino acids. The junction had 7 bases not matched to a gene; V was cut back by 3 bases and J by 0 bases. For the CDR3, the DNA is TGTGCCAGCAGTTTGGGGGGACTAGCGGTTAGCTCCTACAATGAGCAGTTCTTC. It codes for CASSLGGLAVSSYNEQFF.

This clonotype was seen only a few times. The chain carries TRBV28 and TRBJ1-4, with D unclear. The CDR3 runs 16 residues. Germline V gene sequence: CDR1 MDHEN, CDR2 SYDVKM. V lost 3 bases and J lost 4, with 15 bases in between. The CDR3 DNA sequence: TGTGCCAGCAGTTTTGGTTCGCTCGGCTATAATGAAAAACTGTTTTTT. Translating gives CASSFGSLGYNEKLFF.

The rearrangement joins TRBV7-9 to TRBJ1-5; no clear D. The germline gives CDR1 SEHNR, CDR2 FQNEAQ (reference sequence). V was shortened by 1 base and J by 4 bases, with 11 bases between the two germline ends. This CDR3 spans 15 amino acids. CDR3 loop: CASSLGGFTNQPQHF. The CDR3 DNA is TGTGCCAGCAGCTTAGGAGGTTTTACAAATCAGCCCCAGCATTTT.

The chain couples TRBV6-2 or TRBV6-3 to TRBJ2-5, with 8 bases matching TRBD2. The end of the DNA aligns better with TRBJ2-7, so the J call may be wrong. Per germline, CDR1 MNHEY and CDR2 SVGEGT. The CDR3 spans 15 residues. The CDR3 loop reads CASSYLAGLAYEQYF. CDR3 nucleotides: TGTGCCAGCAGTTACTTAGCGGGGCTTGCCTACGAGCAGTACTTC.

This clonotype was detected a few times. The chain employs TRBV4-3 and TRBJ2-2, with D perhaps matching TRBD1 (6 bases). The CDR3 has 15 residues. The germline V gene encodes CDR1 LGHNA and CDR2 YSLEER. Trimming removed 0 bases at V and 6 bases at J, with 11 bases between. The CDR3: CASSQDQGWAGELFF. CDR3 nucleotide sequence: TGCGCCAGCAGCCAAGATCAGGGGTGGGCCGGGGAGCTGTTTTTT.

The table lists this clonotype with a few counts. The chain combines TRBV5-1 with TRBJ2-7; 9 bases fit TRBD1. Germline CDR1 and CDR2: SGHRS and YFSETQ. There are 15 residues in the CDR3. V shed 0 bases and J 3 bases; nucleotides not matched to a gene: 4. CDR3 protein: CASSLGTGGFYEQYF. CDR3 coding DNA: TGCGCCAGCAGCTTGGGAACAGGGGGCTTCTACGAGCAGTACTTC.

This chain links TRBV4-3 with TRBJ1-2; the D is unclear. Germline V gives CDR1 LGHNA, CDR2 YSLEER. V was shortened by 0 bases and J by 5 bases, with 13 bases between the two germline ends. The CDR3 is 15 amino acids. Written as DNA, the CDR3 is TGCGCCAGCAGCCAAGATCGCAGTCTGGTTTATGGCTACACCTTC. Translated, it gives CASSQDRSLVYGYTF.

The CDR3 loop is CASSDYTGGKTEAFF. CDR3 DNA: TGTGCCAGCAGCGACTATACAGGGGGCAAAACTGAAGCTTTCTTT. The V call is TRBV7-6, the J call TRBJ1-1; 9 nucleotides line up with TRBD1. This CDR3 spans 15 amino acids. Germline CDR1 SGHVS, CDR2 FNYEAQ. The V gene end was trimmed by 5 bases and the J gene end by 5 bases; junction bases not matched to a gene: 9.

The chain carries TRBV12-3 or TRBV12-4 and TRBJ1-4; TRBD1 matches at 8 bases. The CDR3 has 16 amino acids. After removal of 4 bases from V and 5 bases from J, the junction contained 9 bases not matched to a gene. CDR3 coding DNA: TGTGCCAGCAGTTCGGGGACAGGTGCTGGGAATGAAAAACTGTTTTTT. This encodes CASSSGTGAGNEKLFF.

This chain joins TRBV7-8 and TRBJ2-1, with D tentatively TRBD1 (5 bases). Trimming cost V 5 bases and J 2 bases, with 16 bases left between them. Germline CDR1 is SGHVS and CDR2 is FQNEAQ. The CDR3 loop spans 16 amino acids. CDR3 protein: CASSAPHRTPYNEQFF. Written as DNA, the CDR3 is TGTGCCAGCAGCGCGCCCCACAGGACCCCCTACAATGAGCAGTTCTTC. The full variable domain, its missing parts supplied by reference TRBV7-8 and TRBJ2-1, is GAGVSQSPRYKVAKRGQDVALRCDPISGHVSLFWYQQALGQGPEFLTYFQNEAQLDKSGLPSDRFFAERPEGSVSTLKIQRTQQEDSAVYLCASSAPHRTPYNEQFFGPGTRLTVL.

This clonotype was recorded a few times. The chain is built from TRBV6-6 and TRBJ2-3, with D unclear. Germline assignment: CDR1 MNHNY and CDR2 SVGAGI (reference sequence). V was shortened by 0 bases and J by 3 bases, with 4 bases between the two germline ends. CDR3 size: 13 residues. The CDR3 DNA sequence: TGTGCCAGCAGTTACTCGCCGACAGATACGCAGTATTTT. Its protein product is CASSYSPTDTQYF.

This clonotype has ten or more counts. This CDR3 is CASKGGDTDTQYF. The DNA for the CDR3 is TGTGCCAGCAAGGGCGGTGACACAGATACGCAGTATTTT. The V and J genes are TRBV7-2 and TRBJ2-3; D not resolved. Germline CDR1 is SGHTA and CDR2 is FQGNSA. Deletions cut 7 bases from V and 2 bases from J, with 10 bases between. This CDR3 is built from 13 residues.

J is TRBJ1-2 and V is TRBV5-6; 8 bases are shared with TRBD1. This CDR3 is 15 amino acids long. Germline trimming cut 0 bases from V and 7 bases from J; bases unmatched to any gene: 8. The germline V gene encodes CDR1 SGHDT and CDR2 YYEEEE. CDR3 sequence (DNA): TGTGCCAGCAGCTTGGCCCCGCAGGGGGCGGGTGGCTACACCTTC. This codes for CASSLAPQGAGGYTF.

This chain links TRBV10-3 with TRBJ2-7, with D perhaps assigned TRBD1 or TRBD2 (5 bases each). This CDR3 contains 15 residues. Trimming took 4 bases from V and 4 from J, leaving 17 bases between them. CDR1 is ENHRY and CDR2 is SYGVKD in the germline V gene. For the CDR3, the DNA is TGTGCCATCAGTGTTGCTAGCCAGGGACCATACGAGCAGTACTTC. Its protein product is CAISVASQGPYEQYF.

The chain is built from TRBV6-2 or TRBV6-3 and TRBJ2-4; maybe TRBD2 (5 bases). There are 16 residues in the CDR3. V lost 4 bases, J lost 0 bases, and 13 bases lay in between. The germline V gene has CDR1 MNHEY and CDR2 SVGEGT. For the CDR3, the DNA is TGTGCCAGCAGTTCTGGACTTCCCTTAGCCAAAAACATTCAGTACTTC. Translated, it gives CASSSGLPLAKNIQYF.

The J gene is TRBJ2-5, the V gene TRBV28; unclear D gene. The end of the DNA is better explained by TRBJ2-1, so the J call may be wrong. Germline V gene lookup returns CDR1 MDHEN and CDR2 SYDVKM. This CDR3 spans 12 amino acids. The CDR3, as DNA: TGTGCCAGCAGTTTCGGGCCCCACGAGCAGTTCTTC. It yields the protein CASSFGPHEQFF.

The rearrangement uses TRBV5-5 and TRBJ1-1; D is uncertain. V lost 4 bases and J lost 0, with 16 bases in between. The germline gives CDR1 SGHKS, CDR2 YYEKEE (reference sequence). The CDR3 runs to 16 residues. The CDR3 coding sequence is TGTGCCAGCAGCCTTCGGCGCGGTTTCCTGAACACTGAAGCTTTCTTT. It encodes CASSLRRGFLNTEAFF.